This record covers a single T cell receptor beta chain. Germline V gene sequence: CDR1 MDHEN, CDR2 SYDVKM. The CDR3 spans 13 residues. Trimming took 6 bases from V and 0 from J, leaving 8 bases between them. While infection was still active, Seattle patients were enrolled and then followed longitudinally. Per the authors' pipeline: Amplification from reference gene primers served as the basis for estimated nucleated cell counts. TCRdb keeps only in-frame clones here, not all; method: immunoSEQ multiplex PCR. Clonal size and the V and J genes are those of that table, whereas D and trimming came from the DNA. The sample lists some 120,000 clones, approximately 85% occurring once. The entry originates in a study of blood T cell repertoires in COVID-19. Study summary: Spain, Italy and the United States supplied samples that represented acute and convalescent COVID-19.

This TCR derives from a woman aged 80 or over with COVID-19, enrolled during active disease. The rearrangement joins TRBV28 to TRBJ1-1; D ambiguous. Material: peripheral blood. CDR3 sequence reads: CASRTSMNTEAFF. Here the CDR3 DNA reads TGTGCCAGCAGGACATCCATGAACACTGAAGCTTTCTTT.